Below, 32 T cell receptor beta chains from the same sample are listed, as sequenced in a study of metastatic and nonmetastatic thyroid tumors. Via MiXCR, TCRdb re-called the PCR reads. The data show 43,000 or so clones, 3.5% to 5% seen once. Before thyroid surgery, none of the patients had received any treatment. The specimen was blood. The receptors here all came from a female donor with papillary thyroid cancer or a benign thyroid nodule (not recorded which). Some clones in this sample may be carry-over from other donors' samples.

This clone was detected a few times. The chain employs TRBV6-2 or TRBV6-3 and TRBJ1-1; 7 bases map to TRBD1. V dropped 5 bases and J dropped 8; count of bases not matched to a gene: 2. This CDR3 comprises 11 residues. The V gene's germline CDR1 is MNHEY and CDR2 SVGEGT. For the CDR3, the DNA is TGTGCCAGCAGTAAGGACAGGGAAGCTTTCTTT. Translated, it gives CASSKDREAFF.

This clone was counted ten times or more. V and J are TRBV20-1 and TRBJ2-7, with D tentatively TRBD1 (6 bases). Germline V gene data show CDR1 as DFQATT and CDR2 as SNEGSKA (reference sequence). The length of the CDR3 is 12 residues. Trimming cost V 4 bases and J 5 bases, with 12 bases left between them. CDR3 nucleotide sequence: TGCAGTGCTACCGACAGGTTTGACGAGCAGTACTTC. It codes for CSATDRFDEQYF.

This sequence joins TRBV12-3 or TRBV12-4 and TRBJ1-3; 9 bases map to TRBD1. V dropped 6 bases and J dropped 3; count of bases not matched to a gene: 9. The CDR3 spans 16 residues. The CDR3 reads CASSIRDRELGNTIYF. CDR3 coding DNA: TGTGCCAGCAGCATCCGGGACAGGGAGCTTGGAAACACCATATATTTT.

This clone has just a few counts. One junction end disagrees with the germline gene, perhaps due to a read error. The gene calls are TRBV24-1 and TRBJ2-2, with D perhaps matching TRBD2 (6 bases). This CDR3 contains 16 residues. Germline V gene sequence: CDR1 KGHDR, CDR2 SFDVKD. Written as DNA, the CDR3 is TGTGGCACCAGTGATTTGGGACCGGGAGACACCGGGGAGCTGTTTTTT. Residues: CGTSDLGPGDTGELFF.

This clone was observed at least ten times. J is TRBJ2-5 and V is TRBV6-2 or TRBV6-3, with D uncertain. CDR3 length: 13 residues. V was trimmed by 2 bases and J by 5 bases, leaving 9 bases between them. CDR1 is MNHEY and CDR2 is SVGEGT in the germline V gene. CDR3 nucleotides: TGTGCCAGCAGTTACATGGGTTGGGAGACCCAGTACTTC. It yields the protein CASSYMGWETQYF.

This clone was recorded at least ten times. Distinct nucleotide sequences in the sample also encode this CDR3. The chain uses TRBV7-9 and TRBJ1-1; the D gene is possibly TRBD1 (6 bases). V lost 5 bases and J lost 0, with 16 bases in between. Germline CDR1 reads SEHNR; CDR2 reads FQNEAQ (reference sequence). The CDR3 runs 16 residues. CDR3 DNA sequence: TGTGCCAGCAGCCCCGAGGGGACATCCCTGAACACTGAAGCTTTCTTT. Translated, it gives CASSPEGTSLNTEAFF.

This clone has a handful of counts. The CDR3 DNA sequence: TGTGCCAGCAGCTTAGACAGGGCGAGGACTGAAGCTTTCTTT. This translates into CASSLDRARTEAFF. V is TRBV11-1 and J is TRBJ1-1, with D possibly TRBD1 on 6 matching bases. Germline loops: CDR1 SGHAT, CDR2 FQDESV (reference sequence). V was pared by 1 base and J by 5 bases, with 11 bases between. The CDR3 runs to 14 residues. Full variable domain (outside the CDR3, taken from reference TRBV11-1 and TRBJ1-1): EAEVAQSPRYKITEKSQAVAFWCDPISGHATLYWYRQILGQGPELLVQFQDESVVDDSQLPKDRFSAERLKGVDSTLKIQPAELGDSAMYLCASSLDRARTEAFFGQGTRLTVV.

About this clone itself: A much larger clone differs by one base, so this may be a read error. The V and J genes are TRBV15 and TRBJ2-7, with D unclear. The CDR3 has 13 residues. The V gene's germline CDR1 is LNHNV and CDR2 YYDKDF (reference sequence). This chain's CDR3 is CATGRDPESPQYF. CDR3 sequence (DNA): TGTGCCACCGGCAGAGATCCAGAATCACCACAGTACTTC.

This clone was picked up many times. V and J are TRBV27 and TRBJ2-1, with 7 bases that match TRBD2. There are 17 residues in the CDR3. The V and J ends lost 4 bases and 2 bases, in that order; junction bases with no gene match: 11. The germline V gene encodes CDR1 MNHEY and CDR2 SMNVEV (reference sequence). The CDR3 loop is CASSWAGTKAPYNEQFF. The CDR3 bases are TGTGCCAGCAGTTGGGCTGGGACTAAGGCCCCCTACAATGAGCAGTTCTTC.

This clone was seen ten or more times. Other nucleotide sequences in the sample specify the same CDR3. The chain couples TRBV19 to TRBJ1-5; weak D call: TRBD1 (5 bases). The CDR3 has 16 amino acids. CDR1 and CDR2 from the germline V gene are LNHDA and SQIVND (reference sequence). The V end was cut by 6 bases, the J end by 0 bases, with 15 bases between. The CDR3 DNA follows: TGTGCCAGTAGCCCTCCCAGGGTACCTAGCAATCAGCCCCAGCATTTT. Amino acid sequence: CASSPPRVPSNQPQHF.

There are many counts of this clone. The rearrangement joins TRBV3-1 to TRBJ1-2; D ambiguous. The V gene lost 1 base and the J gene lost 4 bases, with 10 bases spanning the gap. The CDR3 covers 14 residues. In germline, CDR1 is LGHDT, CDR2 YNNKEL (reference sequence). The CDR3 loop is CASSQGTVPYGYTF. Here the CDR3 DNA reads TGTGCCAGCAGCCAAGGGACCGTACCCTATGGCTACACCTTC.

At least ten counts were recorded for this clone. J is TRBJ2-2 and V is TRBV6-1; 10 nucleotides line up with TRBD1. Unmatched junction bases numbered 7, after V lost 6 bases and J lost 6 bases. The CDR3 extends over 15 amino acids. CDR1 is MNHNS and CDR2 is SASEGT in the germline V gene. The CDR3 nucleotides read TGTGCCAGCAGGGTCGGAGGACAGGGGGCCGGGGAGCTGTTTTTT. It yields the protein CASRVGGQGAGELFF.

At least ten counts were recorded for this clone. The chain employs TRBV13 and TRBJ1-6; TRBD1 is a possible D gene (5 bases). This CDR3 is built from 14 residues. V shed 10 bases and J shed 0 bases, with 10 bases lying between them. CDR1 is PRHDT, CDR2 FYEKMQ, per germline (reference sequence). The CDR3 DNA reads as TGTGCCACAGGGCGACGCTCCTATAATTCACCCCTCCACTTT. Translating gives CATGRRSYNSPLHF.

The V call is TRBV7-8, the J call TRBJ2-5, with D perhaps TRBD1 (6 bases). The CDR3 totals 14 residues. CDR1 and CDR2 (germline): SGHVS, FQNEAQ. The ends were cut back, 7 bases at V and 5 bases at J, with 17 bases in the middle. The CDR3 DNA reads TGTGCCAGCAACAAGAGGGGGTCACGGGAGACCCAGTACTTC. Protein: CASNKRGSRETQYF. Full variable domain (rest looked up from reference TRBV7-8 and TRBJ2-5): GAGVSQSPRYKVAKRGQDVALRCDPISGHVSLFWYQQALGQGPEFLTYFQNEAQLDKSGLPSDRFFAERPEGSVSTLKIQRTQQEDSAVYLCASNKRGSRETQYFGPGTRLLVL.

This clone was recorded many times. The rearrangement uses TRBV6-1 and TRBJ2-5; 14 bases align to TRBD2. J was trimmed by 8 bases and V by 6 bases; bases with no gene match: 5. Germline V lookup: CDR1 MNHNS, CDR2 SASEGT. CDR3 length: 14 amino acids. CDR3 DNA sequence: TGTGCCAGCAGCTGGGGGACTAGCGGGGGCACCCAGTACTTC. It yields the protein CASSWGTSGGTQYF.

The genes are TRBV11-3 and TRBJ1-2, with a tentative D call TRBD1 (5 bases). Deletions cut 4 bases from V and 8 bases from J, with 23 bases between. Germline CDR1 reads SGHNT; CDR2 reads YENEEA. CDR3 length: 16 residues. The CDR3 spells CASSSWTPSRLWGYTF. The CDR3 coding sequence is TGTGCCAGCAGCTCATGGACACCCTCGCGACTATGGGGCTACACCTTC.

The rearrangement uses TRBV28 and TRBJ1-1; TRBD1 matches 8 bases. Germline CDR1 and CDR2: MDHEN and SYDVKM. V was clipped by 3 bases and J by 1 base; unmatched bases: 1. There are 14 residues in the CDR3. The CDR3 bases are TGTGCCAGCAGTTTGCAGGGGGCGAACACTGAAGCTTTCTTT. Translated, it gives CASSLQGANTEAFF.

To note about this clone: This could be a read error, since a much larger clone is one nucleotide away. This sequence joins TRBV29-1 and TRBJ1-4; no definite D call. Germline V gene sequence: CDR1 SQVTM, CDR2 ANQGSEA. This CDR3 is 10 amino acids long. The CDR3, as DNA: TGCAGTGTTGCAGCCAAGAAACTGTTTTTT. The encoded protein is CSVAAKKLFF.

This clone was found a few times. The V gene is TRBV6-5, the J gene TRBJ2-3; possible D gene TRBD2, 6 bases. This CDR3 is 13 amino acids long. The germline V and J ends were trimmed by 2 bases and 4 bases, with 7 bases remaining between them. The germline V gene has CDR1 MNHEY and CDR2 SVGAGI. CDR3 protein: CASSYAGPDTQYF. The CDR3 region has the DNA TGTGCCAGCAGTTACGCGGGGCCAGATACGCAGTATTTT.

This clone was seen a few times. The gene calls are TRBV12-3 or TRBV12-4 and TRBJ2-5; TRBD2 agrees at 9 bases. The end of the DNA aligns better with TRBJ2-1, so the J call may be wrong. The CDR3 runs to 17 residues. The CDR3 DNA sequence: TGTGCCAGCAGTTTTGGGGGTGGGGGAGCGGGAGGTAATGAGCAGTTCTTC. Its protein is CASSFGGGGAGGNEQFF.

A few counts support this clone. The rearrangement links TRBV6-2 or TRBV6-3 to TRBJ2-2; 14 bases map to TRBD2. CDR3 size: 21 residues. Unmatched junction bases numbered 10, after V lost 0 bases and J lost 1 base. Germline V gene data show CDR1 as MNHEY and CDR2 as SVGEGT. This chain's CDR3 is CASSYSFVRTSGRKNTGELFF. The CDR3 nucleotides read TGTGCCAGCAGTTACTCGTTTGTACGGACTAGCGGGAGGAAGAACACCGGGGAGCTGTTTTTT.

This clone was recorded at least ten times. The J gene is TRBJ2-3, the V gene TRBV19, with TRBD2 matching 8 bases. Germline V lookup: CDR1 LNHDA, CDR2 SQIVND (reference sequence). The J segment lost 5 bases and the V segment lost 1 base, leaving 5 bases of the junction unmatched. CDR3 length equals 15 residues. The CDR3 reads CASSIAGGPRDTQYF. CDR3 DNA: TGTGCCAGTAGTATAGCGGGAGGGCCAAGAGATACGCAGTATTTT.

This clone was recorded many times. For the CDR3, the DNA is TGTGCCAGCAGCCGACGAAACGATCAGCCCCAGCATTTT. It encodes CASSRRNDQPQHF. The rearrangement links TRBV12-3 or TRBV12-4 to TRBJ1-5; D ambiguous. V lost 6 bases, J lost 5 bases, and 11 bases lay in between. This CDR3 has 13 residues.

This clone was seen many times. This chain uses TRBV24-1 with TRBJ1-2, with TRBD1 as a possible D gene (6 bases). V was shortened by 4 bases and J by 8 bases, with 19 bases between the two germline ends. CDR1 and CDR2 (germline): KGHDR, SFDVKD. The CDR3 runs to 15 residues. The DNA of the CDR3 is TGTGCCACCAGTGACAGGGGTGAGGATCTGCTGGGCTACACCTTC. Protein product: CATSDRGEDLLGYTF.

This clone was observed many times. The V gene is TRBV19, the J gene TRBJ2-1; D unresolved. V gave up 3 bases and J gave up 8 bases, with 17 bases separating them. Per germline, CDR1 LNHDA and CDR2 SQIVND (reference sequence). The CDR3 runs to 15 residues. The CDR3 DNA reads as TGTGCCAGTAGTATCTCAATCCACGCAGGCTATGAGCAGTTCTTC. Its protein product is CASSISIHAGYEQFF.

As to this clone: This likely comes from a read error, as the CDR3 has no conserved phenylalanine or tryptophan at its end. The chain joins TRBV11-1 to TRBJ1-1; 7 bases agree with TRBD1. CDR3 length: 14 amino acids. Germline V gene lookup returns CDR1 SGHAT and CDR2 FQDESV (reference sequence). Losses at the gene ends were 3 bases for V and 4 bases for J; bases not matched to a gene: 5. CDR3 protein: CASSFPGTATEAFI. The CDR3 DNA is TGTGCCAGCAGCTTCCCGGGGACAGCCACTGAAGCTTTCATT.

This clone was recorded a few times. This may be a read error: a much more frequent sequence differs by one nucleotide. Distinct nucleotide sequences in the sample also encode this CDR3. This sequence joins TRBV9 and TRBJ2-7; 7 bases agree with TRBD2. This CDR3 is built from 14 residues. The germline V gene encodes CDR1 SGDLS and CDR2 YYNGEE. The CDR3 DNA sequence: TGTGCCAGCAGCACCGGGACTAATTCCTACGAACAGTACTTC. Its protein is CASSTGTNSYEQYF.

In the case of this clone: Being one base from a much bigger clone, this may be a read error. The chain uses TRBV3-1 and TRBJ2-7; D assignment may be TRBD1 or TRBD2 (5 bases each). The germline V gene encodes CDR1 LGHDT and CDR2 YNNKEL (reference sequence). There are 11 residues in the CDR3. The CDR3 DNA is TGTGGCAGCAGCCCAGGGACCGAGCAGTACTTC. It translates to CGSSPGTEQYF.

This clone showed up many times. This chain uses TRBV9 with TRBJ2-7; 7 positions agree with TRBD2. Per germline, CDR1 SGDLS and CDR2 YYNGEE. The CDR3 has 14 residues. Unmatched junction bases numbered 1, after V lost 1 base and J lost 0 bases. CDR3 nucleotide sequence: TGTGCCAGCAGCGTACTAGCGGACTCCTACGAGCAGTACTTC. This gives the protein CASSVLADSYEQYF. Full variable domain (missing parts from reference TRBV9 and TRBJ2-7): DSGVTQTPKHLITATGQRVTLRCSPRSGDLSVYWYQQSLDQGLQFLIQYYNGEERAKGNILERFSAQQFPDLHSELNLSSLELGDSALYFCASSVLADSYEQYFGPGTRLTVT.

This clone has a count of ten or more. The rearrangement uses TRBV3-1 and TRBJ2-1, with D tentatively TRBD1 or TRBD2 (5 bases each). Germline assignment: CDR1 LGHDT and CDR2 YNNKEL (reference sequence). CDR3 length: 12 residues. V was clipped by 0 bases and J by 12 bases, with 9 bases between them. The CDR3 DNA sequence: TGTGCCAGCAGCCAAGACGTGGGACGGCAGTTCTTC. This sequence encodes CASSQDVGRQFF.

This clone was observed at least ten times. The chain carries TRBV7-3 and TRBJ2-3; D unresolved. The CDR3 has 14 amino acids. The V end lost 1 base, the J end lost 5 bases, and 10 bases lay between the germline ends. Germline CDR1 reads SGHTA; CDR2 reads FQGTGA. This chain's CDR3 is CASSLSRAGDTQYF. The DNA for the CDR3 is TGTGCCAGCAGCTTAAGTAGGGCAGGAGATACGCAGTATTTT.

CDR3 in amino acids: CASRLVAGGRHTQYF. Here the CDR3 DNA reads TGTGCCAGCAGACTTGTAGCGGGAGGGCGACATACGCAGTATTTT. The chain uses TRBV28 and TRBJ2-3; TRBD2 matches at 11 bases. Germline CDR1 and CDR2: MDHEN and SYDVKM. This CDR3 has 15 amino acids. J gave up 7 bases and V 6 bases, and 9 bases lay outside the gene matches.